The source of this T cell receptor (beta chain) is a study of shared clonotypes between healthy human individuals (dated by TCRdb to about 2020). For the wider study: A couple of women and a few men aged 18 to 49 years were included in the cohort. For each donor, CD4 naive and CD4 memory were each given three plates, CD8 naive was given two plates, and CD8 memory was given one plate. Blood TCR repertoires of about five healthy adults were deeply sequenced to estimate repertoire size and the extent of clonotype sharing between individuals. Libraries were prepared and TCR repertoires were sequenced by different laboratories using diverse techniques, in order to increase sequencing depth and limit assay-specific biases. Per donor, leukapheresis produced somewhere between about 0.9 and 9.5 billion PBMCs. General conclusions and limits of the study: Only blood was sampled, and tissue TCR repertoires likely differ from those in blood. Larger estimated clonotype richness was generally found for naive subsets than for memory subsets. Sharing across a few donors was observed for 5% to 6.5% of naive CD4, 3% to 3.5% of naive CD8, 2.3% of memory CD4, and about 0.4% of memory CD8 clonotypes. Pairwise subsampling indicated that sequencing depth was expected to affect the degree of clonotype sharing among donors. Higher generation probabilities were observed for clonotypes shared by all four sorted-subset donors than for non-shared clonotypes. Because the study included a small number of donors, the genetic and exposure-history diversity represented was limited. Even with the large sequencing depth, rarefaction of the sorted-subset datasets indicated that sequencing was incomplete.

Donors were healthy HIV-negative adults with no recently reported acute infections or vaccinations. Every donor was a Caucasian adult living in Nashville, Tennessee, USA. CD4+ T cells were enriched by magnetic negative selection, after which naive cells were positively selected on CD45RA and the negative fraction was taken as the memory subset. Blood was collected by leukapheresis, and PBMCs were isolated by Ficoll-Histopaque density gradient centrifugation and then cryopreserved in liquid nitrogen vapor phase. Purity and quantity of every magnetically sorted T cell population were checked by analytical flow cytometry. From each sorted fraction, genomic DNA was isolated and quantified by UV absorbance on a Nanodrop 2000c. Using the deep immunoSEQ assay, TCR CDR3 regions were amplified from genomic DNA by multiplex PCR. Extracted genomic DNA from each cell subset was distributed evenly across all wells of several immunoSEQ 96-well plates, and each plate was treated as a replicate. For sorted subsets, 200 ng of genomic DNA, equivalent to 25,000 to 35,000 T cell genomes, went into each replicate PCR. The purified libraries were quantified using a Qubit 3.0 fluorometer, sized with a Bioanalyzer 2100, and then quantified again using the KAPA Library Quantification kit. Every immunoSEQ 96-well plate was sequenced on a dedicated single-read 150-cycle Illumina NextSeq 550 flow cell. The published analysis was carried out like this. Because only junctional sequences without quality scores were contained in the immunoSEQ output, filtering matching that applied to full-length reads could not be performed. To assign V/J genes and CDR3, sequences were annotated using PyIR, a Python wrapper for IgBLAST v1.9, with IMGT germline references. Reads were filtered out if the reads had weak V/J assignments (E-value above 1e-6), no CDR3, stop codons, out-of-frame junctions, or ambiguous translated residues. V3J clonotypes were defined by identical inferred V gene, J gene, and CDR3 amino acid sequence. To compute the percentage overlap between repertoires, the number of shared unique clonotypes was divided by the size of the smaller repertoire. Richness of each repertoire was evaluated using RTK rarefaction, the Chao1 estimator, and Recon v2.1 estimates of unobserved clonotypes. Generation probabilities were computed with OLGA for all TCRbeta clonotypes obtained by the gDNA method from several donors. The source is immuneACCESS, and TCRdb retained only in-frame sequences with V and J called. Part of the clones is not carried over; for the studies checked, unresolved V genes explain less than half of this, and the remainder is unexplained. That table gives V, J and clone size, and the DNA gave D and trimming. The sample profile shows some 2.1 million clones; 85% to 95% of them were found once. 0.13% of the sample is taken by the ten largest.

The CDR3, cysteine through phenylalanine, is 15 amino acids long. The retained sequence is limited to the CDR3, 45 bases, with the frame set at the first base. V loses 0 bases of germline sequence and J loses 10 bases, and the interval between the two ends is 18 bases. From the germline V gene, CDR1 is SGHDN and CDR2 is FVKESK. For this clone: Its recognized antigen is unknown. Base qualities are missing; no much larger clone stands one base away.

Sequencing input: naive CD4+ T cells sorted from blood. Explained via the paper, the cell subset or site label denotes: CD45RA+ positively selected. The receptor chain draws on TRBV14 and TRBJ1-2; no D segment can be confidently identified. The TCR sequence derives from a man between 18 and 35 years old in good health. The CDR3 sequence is CASSQEFIMGIPYTF. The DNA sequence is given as TGTGCCAGCAGCCAAGAGTTCATCATGGGGATACCCTACACCTTC.